The entry below gives a single T cell receptor (beta chain) sequence along with its context. This clonotype appeared a few times. Its recognized antigen is unknown. No much larger clone is present one base from it, and per-base qualities are unavailable. V is reduced by 5 bases and J by 4 bases, leaving a spacing of 15 bases between them. Inclusive of the bounding cysteine and phenylalanine, the CDR3 is 14 residues long. Only the CDR3 region is kept as DNA, spanning 42 bases read in frame from base 1. From a lookup of the germline V gene (reference sequence), CDR1 and CDR2 are SGHKS and YYEKEE. This sample is drawn from a study of T cells after yellow fever vaccination (dated by TCRdb to the late 2010s). In terms of the full investigation: Libraries from fractions with low cell numbers were prepared with the SMART-Seq v4 Ultra Low Input RNA kit. Two healthy male donors, one aged 18 to 30 and one aged 30 to 40 years, were included in the cohort. Blood was drawn at multiple timepoints before and after primary and secondary immunization, with bulk PBMC replicates and cell subsets isolated. To follow T-cell clones before and after both primary and booster YFV17D yellow fever vaccination, bulk TCR alpha and beta repertoires underwent longitudinal sequencing. What the authors observed across the whole study: Compared with the primary T-cell response, the secondary T-cell response was faster but weaker, reaching its peak on day 5 rather than on day 15. Computational filtering was needed because FACS-sorted repertoires could contain abundant contaminating clonotypes from the bulk population. Because only two donors were included in the study, the extent to which the findings can be generalized is limited. After the booster, most clones that had expanded after primary vaccination were detected again (about 95% of CD4 and around nine tenths of CD8), suggesting broad maintenance of memory. A small fraction of clonotypes showed up in both the CD4 and CD8 compartments, probably as a result of convergent recombination.

Sequenced using an Illumina NovaSeq 6000. TCR cDNA was made using 5'RACE template switching, a step that added a universal primer site and unique molecular identifiers. cDNA synthesis was primed from both the TCR alpha and TCR beta constant segments. Library amplification used two PCR steps, and the second PCR step added sample barcodes and sequencing adapters. Sequencing of the libraries was done on either Illumina HiSeq 2500 (2x100 bp) or NovaSeq (2x150 bp). Regarding the original processing steps: Demultiplexing of reads and collapsing into UMI consensus sequences were performed with MIGEC, and V(D)J alignment was carried out with MiXCR. Vaccine-responding clonotypes were identified with edgeR using replicate PBMC samples, with FDR below 0.01 and a log2 fold change above 5 up to day 15 being required. Each bulk clonotype was labeled CD4 or CD8 based on which sequenced repertoire, CD4 or CD8, contained the clonotype at higher abundance. Using fastp at Q25 and MiXCR, TCRdb reprocessed the public reads and kept productive beta chains. Under each unique CDR3 protein, matching rows form one entry showing the most common genes and DNA. None of the V and J calls come from the authors' own analysis; TCRdb made them. This sample lists about 330,000 distinct CDR3 sequences; roughly 4.3% were detected once. The top ten clones comprise 20% to 25% of the sample.

The sample's treatment or condition label is to be understood as: live attenuated yellow fever vaccine strain. At each blood-draw timepoint, two biological replicates of bulk PBMCs were collected. A standard Ficoll-Paque protocol was used to isolate PBMCs from peripheral blood. TriZol was used to extract RNA from bulk PBMCs, from CD4 and CD8 fractions, and from dextramer-positive and dextramer-negative fractions. Recombination linked TRBV5-5 to TRBJ1-2; TRBD1 could be the D gene, as 6 bases match. This specimen consisted of PBMCs, obtained 5 days after the yellow fever booster vaccination. This receptor was taken from a man in his late teens or twenties who received the YFV17D yellow fever vaccine. DNA sequence: TGTGCCAGCAGGGGGGCAGGGTTTGCCTATGGCTACACCTTC. Translated, it gives CASRGAGFAYGYTF.